The 4 T cell receptor beta chains reported below all come from one sample, sequenced in a study of OX40 agonist ivuxolimab in advanced cancers. Clones were sequenced by immunoSEQ multiplex PCR, and TCRdb holds only the in-frame ones, with some missing. The sample has roughly 61,000 clones, around nine tenths seen once. This specimen was CD4+ or CD8+ T cells sorted from blood, taken in a trial of the OX40 agonist ivuxolimab. The receptor set was obtained from an adult with an advanced solid tumor such as melanoma, head and neck, liver or kidney cancer.

The V call is TRBV11-2, the J call TRBJ2-1, with D perhaps matching TRBD2 (5 bases). CDR1 and CDR2 from the germline V gene are SGHAT and FQNNGV. With 4 bases removed from V and 10 bases from J, the gap between germline ends came to 17 bases. This CDR3 region has 14 residues. The CDR3 DNA follows: TGTGCCAGCAGCTCCCCCCGGGGAGTCGCAGAGCAGTTCTTC. Its translation: CASSSPRGVAEQFF.

V is TRBV11-2 and J is TRBJ2-1; D is perhaps TRBD2 (5 bases). The length of the CDR3 is 14 residues. Germline V gives CDR1 SGHAT, CDR2 FQNNGV. V was pared by 4 bases and J by 8 bases, with 15 bases between. CDR3 nucleotides: TGTGCCAGCAGCTCGTTAGCCGGAGGACATGAGCAGTTCTTC. Protein product: CASSSLAGGHEQFF.

The chain employs TRBV6-6 and TRBJ2-2; 7 bases match TRBD2. CDR1 is MNHNY, CDR2 SVGAGI, per germline (reference sequence). This CDR3 has 14 residues. V dropped 7 bases and J dropped 4; count of bases not matched to a gene: 6. The CDR3 nucleotides are TGTGCCAGCACTACGGGGGGTAGCACCGGGGAGCTGTTTTTT. Protein sequence: CASTTGGSTGELFF.

The rearrangement joins TRBV10-3 to TRBJ2-1; 7 nucleotides align to TRBD2. Germline CDR1 reads ENHRY; CDR2 reads SYGVKD. Trimming took 3 bases from V and 9 from J; bases not matched to a gene: 14. The CDR3 totals 16 residues. CDR3 sequence reads: CAISEDFSSGKVEQFF. CDR3 nucleotide sequence: TGTGCCATCAGTGAAGACTTTTCAAGCGGGAAGGTTGAGCAGTTCTTC.